Shown below are 13 T cell receptor beta chains from a single sample sequenced in a study of molecular identifiers for immune sequencing clone quantification. TCRdb redid the calling of the PCR reads with MiXCR, one entry per CDR3 protein. This table holds hundreds of thousands of distinct CDR3 sequences, around 25% found once. The material sequenced was naive CD8+ T cells from blood, with Jurkat cell RNA spiked in. Subset meaning: FACS-sorted CD8+CD4-CCR7+CD45RA+ naive T cells. The receptor set was obtained from a human donor in good health. Some libraries in this study had Jurkat cell RNA spiked in.

This clonotype has a count of ten or more. V usage is TRBV20-1 and J usage is TRBJ1-5; TRBD1 matches 9 bases. This CDR3 contains 17 residues. Germline-derived CDR1 and CDR2 are DFQATT and SNEGSKA (reference sequence). V shed 3 bases and J 0 bases; nucleotides not matched to a gene: 9. The CDR3 sequence is CSARDRGLLFSNQPQHF. Written as DNA, the CDR3 is TGCAGTGCTAGGGACAGGGGTCTCCTTTTTAGCAATCAGCCCCAGCATTTT.

This clonotype was recorded many times. The gene calls are TRBV4-1 and TRBJ2-2; D may be TRBD1 (6 bases). This CDR3 has 14 residues. Germline CDR1 reads MGHRA; CDR2 reads YSYEKL. The V gene lost 2 bases and the J gene lost 5 bases, with 9 bases spanning the gap. The chain's CDR3 is CASSQQQGTGELFF. The CDR3, as DNA: TGCGCCAGCAGCCAACAACAGGGAACCGGGGAGCTGTTTTTT.

This clonotype was counted a few times. The chain links TRBV11-1 to TRBJ2-7; 7 bases are a match to TRBD2. The CDR3 runs 13 residues. V was clipped by 5 bases and J by 6 bases; unmatched bases: 7. CDR1 is SGHAT and CDR2 is FQDESV in the germline V gene (reference sequence). CDR3 nucleotides: TGTGCCAGCAGCGCTGGGGGGAGGGGCGAGCAGTACTTC. It translates to CASSAGGRGEQYF.

This clonotype occurred many times. The chain uses TRBV5-4 and TRBJ1-1, with D perhaps matching TRBD1 (5 bases). This CDR3 region has 13 residues. V was trimmed by 6 bases and J by 2 bases, leaving 11 bases between them. Germline-derived CDR1 and CDR2 are SGHNT and YYREEE (reference sequence). Here the CDR3 DNA reads TGTGCCAGCAAAGGGGAACCTAACACTGAAGCTTTCTTT. The encoded protein is CASKGEPNTEAFF.

This chain connects TRBV4-3 to TRBJ2-2; D not certain. V lost 0 bases to trimming and J lost 9 bases, with 8 bases between them. CDR1 is LGHNA, CDR2 YSLEER, per germline. The CDR3 runs to 13 residues. CDR3: CASSQDGVRELFF. Written as DNA, the CDR3 is TGCGCCAGCAGCCAAGATGGGGTCCGGGAGCTGTTTTTT.

A note on this clonotype: A read error is possible here, since a much larger clone lies one base away. Because the CDR3 is missing its conserved closing phenylalanine or tryptophan, this is likely a read error. The CDR3 coding sequence is TGCGCCAGCAGCCAAGAAAGGCAGATGACCTACGAGCAGTACATC. Its protein product is CASSQERQMTYEQYI. V usage is TRBV4-3 and J usage is TRBJ2-7; D gene ambiguous. Germline V lookup: CDR1 LGHNA, CDR2 YSLEER. V was cut by 0 bases and J by 2 bases, with 11 bases left in between. This CDR3 region has 15 residues.

This clonotype turned up a few times. This sequence may be a read error, since a much larger clone differs from it by one base. The chain links TRBV5-3 to TRBJ1-1, with unresolved D. TRBV5-3 is classed as an ORF, of uncertain function. Trimming cost V 8 bases and J 5 bases, with 16 bases left between them. The CDR3 sequence is 13 residues long. CDR3 amino acids: CASSLGVRTEAFF. The CDR3 region has the DNA TGTGCCAGCAGCCTTGGGGTAAGAACTGAAGCTTTCTTT.

The CDR3 nucleotides are TGCGCCACCCAGACGGACAGGGCGTCCTACAATGAGCAGTTCTTC. Its translation is CATQTDRASYNEQFF. The chain links TRBV4-3 to TRBJ2-1; 8 bases fit TRBD1. With V trimmed by 10 bases and J by 1 base, 9 bases remained unmatched. The CDR3 covers 15 residues. Germline CDR1 and CDR2: LGHNA and YSLEER.

In regard to this clonotype: One end of the junction fails to match germline, which may point to a read error. This chain links TRBV12-3 or TRBV12-4 with TRBJ2-7; TRBD2 matches 10 bases. The CDR3 totals 18 residues. The DNA for the CDR3 is TGCGCCAGCCGTTCATTGGGGGGGGTTCTAGCGGGAGTTTGCGAGCAGTACTTC. This encodes CASRSLGGVLAGVCEQYF.

This clonotype came up a few times. The V gene is TRBV13, the J gene TRBJ2-5; D is unclear. Per the germline V gene, CDR1 is PRHDT and CDR2 is FYEKMQ (reference sequence). V was clipped by 5 bases and J by 6 bases, with 10 bases between them. CDR3 size: 12 residues. CDR3 DNA: TGTGCCAGCAGCGCCTTTGATCAGACCCAGTACTTC. This sequence encodes CASSAFDQTQYF.

Of note for this clonotype: A much larger clonotype is one base distant, so this may be a read error. The rearrangement links TRBV5-3 to TRBJ2-3; D possibly uses TRBD1 or TRBD2 (6 bases each). TRBV5-3 is identified as an open reading frame with a role that is uncertain. The V end lost 10 bases, the J end lost 2 bases, and 20 bases lay between the germline ends. This CDR3 comprises 15 residues. CDR3 nucleotide sequence: TGTGCCGGCAGCTTGTTTAGGGGGGTCACAGATACGCAGTATTTT. This gives the protein CAGSLFRGVTDTQYF.

The V gene is TRBV7-9, the J gene TRBJ2-1; 7 bases are shared with TRBD2. CDR3 length: 15 amino acids. J gave up 2 bases and V 5 bases, and 6 bases lay outside the gene matches. In germline, CDR1 is SEHNR, CDR2 FQNEAQ (reference sequence). This chain's CDR3 is CASSAGLTTYNEQFF. The CDR3 nucleotides are TGTGCCAGCAGCGCGGGACTAACTACCTACAATGAGCAGTTCTTC.

The chain employs TRBV24-1 and TRBJ2-2, with a tentative D call TRBD1 (6 bases). V lost 4 bases, J lost 5 bases, and 19 bases lay in between. CDR3 length: 17 amino acids. The germline V gene has CDR1 KGHDR and CDR2 SFDVKD. The CDR3 is CATSDPDRAQGTGELFF. CDR3 nucleotides: TGTGCCACCAGTGACCCAGACCGGGCGCAGGGGACCGGGGAGCTGTTTTTT.